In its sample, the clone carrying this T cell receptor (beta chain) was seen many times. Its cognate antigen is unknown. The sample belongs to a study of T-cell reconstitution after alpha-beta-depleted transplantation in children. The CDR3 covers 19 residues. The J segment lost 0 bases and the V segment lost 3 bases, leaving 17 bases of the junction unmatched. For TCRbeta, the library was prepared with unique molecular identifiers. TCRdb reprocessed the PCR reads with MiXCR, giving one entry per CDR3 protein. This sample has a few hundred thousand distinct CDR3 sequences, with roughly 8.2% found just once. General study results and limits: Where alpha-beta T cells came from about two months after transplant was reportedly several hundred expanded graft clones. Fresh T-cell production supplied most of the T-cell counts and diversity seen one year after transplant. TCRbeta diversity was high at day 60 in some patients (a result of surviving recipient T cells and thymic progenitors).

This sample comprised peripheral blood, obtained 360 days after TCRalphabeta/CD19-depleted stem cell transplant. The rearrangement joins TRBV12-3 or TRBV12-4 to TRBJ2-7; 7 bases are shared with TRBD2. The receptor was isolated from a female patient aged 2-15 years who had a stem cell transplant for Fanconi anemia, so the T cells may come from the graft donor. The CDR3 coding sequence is TGTGCCAGCAGTTTGAGAGGGATGGGGATCGGGGAGGGCTCCTACGAGCAGTACTTC. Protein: CASSLRGMGIGEGSYEQYF.